This T cell receptor (beta chain) was sequenced in a study of T cells in Graves' hyperthyroidism and ophthalmopathy. Study observations and caveats: With a median lead of approximately 6 months before onset, the model predicted ophthalmopathy.

RNA transcripts gave rise to amplified TCR beta CDR3 regions. HTBI primers were employed in a first-round RT-PCR of the TCR CDR3. TCRdb processed the multiplex PCR reads anew with MiXCR; each CDR3 protein has one entry. Among about 500,000 distinct CDR3 sequences, 16% were seen once, and the ten largest hold 15% to 20%. This clonotype was detected ten times or more. Antigen: not known. Isolation of PBMCs was performed on around 9.8 ml fresh peripheral blood. V lost 6 bases, J lost 1 base, and 13 bases lay in between. The CDR3 runs to 14 residues. The germline V gene encodes CDR1 DFQATT and CDR2 SNEGSKA (reference sequence).

The source is a woman between 18 and 29 years old with Graves' hyperthyroidism. The sequenced material came from blood. This chain joins TRBV20-1 and TRBJ2-1, with a weak D call TRBD2 (7 bases). The CDR3 is CSAPQGGSYNEQFF. For the CDR3, the DNA is TGCAGTGCCCCACAGGGAGGGTCCTACAATGAGCAGTTCTTC.